A single T cell receptor beta chain is shown here with its context. This sample stems from a study of monozygotic twins with cystic fibrosis. Repertoires were generated with immunoSEQ multiplex PCR, while TCRdb's copy carries only in-frame clones and drops some. The sample has about 32,000 clones; roughly 90% are singletons. V shed 8 bases and J shed 2 bases, with 11 bases lying between them. CDR1 is LNHNV, CDR2 YYDKDF, per germline (reference sequence). CDR3 length: 13 amino acids. The chain joins TRBV15 to TRBJ2-3; D unclear. This receptor was identified in a girl aged 2-10 years with cystic fibrosis. The specimen sequenced was blood. The CDR3 reads CATGVSNTDTQYF. The CDR3, as DNA: TGTGCCACCGGGGTTTCCAACACAGATACGCAGTATTTT.